One and the same sample provided the 25 T cell receptor beta chains below, sequenced in a study of long-term antiretroviral therapy in people with HIV. The assay, immunoSEQ v3.0, was run at survey level. Sequencing used immunoSEQ multiplex PCR; TCRdb keeps in-frame clones, though not all of them. This table holds approximately 22,000 clones, around 84% found once. Source: unsorted PBMCs, taken 1.3 years after starting antiretroviral therapy. The receptor set was obtained from a man aged 55 to 69 with HIV.

DNA of the CDR3: TGTGCCAGCAGCATCCTAGAAATCACAACAAGCTCCTACGAGCAGTACTTC. It codes for CASSILEITTSSYEQYF. The J gene is TRBJ2-7, the V gene TRBV28; unclear D gene. The CDR3 spans 17 residues. The V and J ends lost 6 bases and 0 bases respectively, with 21 bases between them. Germline loops: CDR1 MDHEN, CDR2 SYDVKM.

The chain has TRBV18 and TRBJ2-4; D gene ambiguous. The CDR3 covers 13 residues. V was pared by 2 bases and J by 0 bases, with 2 bases between. CDR1 and CDR2 from the germline V gene are KGHSH and LQKENI. The CDR3 coding sequence is TGTGCCAGCTCACCAGAAGCCAAAAACATTCAGTACTTC. Translating it yields CASSPEAKNIQYF.

The CDR3 loop is CASSQSAGTSGGPPQETQYF. CDR3 DNA: TGTGCCAGCTCACAAAGCGCGGGAACTAGCGGGGGTCCACCCCAAGAGACCCAGTACTTC. The chain recombines TRBV18 with TRBJ2-5, with 11 bases identical to TRBD2. The CDR3 contains 20 residues. Germline CDR1 and CDR2: KGHSH and LQKENI. J lost 1 base, V lost 4 bases, and 17 bases had no gene match.

The rearrangement joins TRBV6-1 to TRBJ1-3; 7 nucleotides align to TRBD1. The CDR3 is 15 residues long. From germline, CDR1 is MNHNS and CDR2 SASEGT. V dropped 6 bases and J dropped 2; count of bases not matched to a gene: 7. CDR3 DNA sequence: TGTGCCAGCAGAAGGGGCGGGACAGCTGGAAACACCATATATTTT. Its translation: CASRRGGTAGNTIYF.

The rearrangement joins TRBV28 to TRBJ1-5; no definite D call. The CDR3 has 11 residues. Deletions cut 5 bases from V and 6 bases from J, with 5 bases between. CDR1 and CDR2 from the germline V gene are MDHEN and SYDVKM. The CDR3 DNA is TGTGCCAGCAGTCCAAGTCAGCCCCAGCATTTT. The encoded protein is CASSPSQPQHF.

The sample holds one count of this clone. This rearrangement joins TRBV18 to TRBJ2-5; the D gene is possibly TRBD2 (6 bases). Trimming shortened V by 3 bases and J by 0 bases, and 8 bases separated the two germline ends. The V gene's germline CDR1 is KGHSH and CDR2 LQKENI. This CDR3 has 14 amino acids. The CDR3 DNA reads as TGTGCCAGCTCACCGGGAGGCAACCAAGAGACCCAGTACTTC. Its protein is CASSPGGNQETQYF.

The J gene is TRBJ2-7, the V gene TRBV5-1; the match to TRBD1 covers 10 bases. The V segment lost 2 bases and the J segment 6 bases; nucleotides outside the gene matches: 5. The CDR3 runs 14 residues. The germline V gene encodes CDR1 SGHRS and CDR2 YFSETQ. This chain's CDR3 is CASSFRTGGSEQYF. The CDR3 DNA follows: TGCGCCAGCAGCTTCCGGACAGGGGGTTCCGAGCAGTACTTC.

This clone has only a few counts. V and J are TRBV7-3 and TRBJ2-7; a possible D gene is TRBD2 (5 bases). The CDR3 runs to 13 residues. Deletions cut 2 bases from V and 3 bases from J, with 8 bases between. From germline, CDR1 is SGHTA and CDR2 FQGTGA. This chain's CDR3 is CASSLAGDYEQYF. CDR3 nucleotide sequence: TGTGCCAGCAGCTTAGCGGGCGACTACGAGCAGTACTTC.

The gene calls are TRBV6-1 and TRBJ2-7; TRBD2 is a possible D gene (6 bases). The CDR3 sequence is 14 residues long. Trimming took 8 bases from V and 0 from J, leaving 14 bases between them. CDR1 is MNHNS, CDR2 SASEGT, per germline. This CDR3 reads CASVSVSGSYEQYF. Here the CDR3 DNA reads TGTGCCAGCGTTTCGGTTAGCGGCTCCTACGAGCAGTACTTC.

This chain uses TRBV2 with TRBJ1-2; no clear D. The CDR3 spans 12 residues. The V gene's germline CDR1 is SNHLY and CDR2 FYNNEI. The germline V and J ends were trimmed by 2 bases and 9 bases, with 10 bases remaining between them. The DNA of the CDR3 is TGTGCCAGCAGTGAACAGATCCTTAGCTACACCTTC. Protein sequence: CASSEQILSYTF.

The chain has TRBV11-2 and TRBJ1-6; the match to TRBD1 covers 10 bases. The CDR3 totals 15 residues. Per the germline V gene, CDR1 is SGHAT and CDR2 is FQNNGV. Losses at the gene ends were 4 bases for V and 7 bases for J; bases not matched to a gene: 4. The CDR3: CASSSSTGGNSPLHF. CDR3 coding DNA: TGTGCCAGCAGCTCCTCGACAGGGGGCAATTCACCCCTCCACTTT.

The chain links TRBV5-1 to TRBJ2-3; 10 bases fit TRBD2. After removal of 4 bases from V and 2 bases from J, the junction contained 19 bases not matched to a gene. The germline V gene encodes CDR1 SGHRS and CDR2 YFSETQ. The CDR3 covers 20 residues. CDR3 in amino acids: CASSQHPLAGALSFTDTQYF. CDR3 sequence (DNA): TGCGCCAGCAGCCAACACCCGCTAGCGGGGGCCCTGTCTTTCACAGATACGCAGTATTTT.

The gene calls are TRBV11-2 and TRBJ1-1, with D maybe TRBD1 (6 bases). The germline V gene has CDR1 SGHAT and CDR2 FQNNGV. V shed 4 bases and J shed 8 bases, with 14 bases lying between them. The CDR3 extends over 13 amino acids. The CDR3: CASSSTGGGEAFF. Here the CDR3 DNA reads TGTGCCAGCAGCTCGACAGGAGGGGGGGAAGCTTTCTTT.

The J gene is TRBJ2-7, the V gene TRBV18; either TRBD1 or TRBD2 may supply D (5 bases each). CDR1 KGHSH and CDR2 LQKENI come from the germline V gene. The CDR3 runs to 15 residues. V dropped 6 bases and J dropped 2 bases, with 17 bases sitting between them. CDR3: CASSREGIPTYEQYF. The CDR3 nucleotides read TGTGCCAGCTCTCGTGAGGGGATCCCTACCTACGAGCAGTACTTC.

The chain is built from TRBV5-4 and TRBJ1-2, with D perhaps TRBD1 (6 bases). Trimming took 4 bases from V and 2 from J, leaving 12 bases between them. Germline V gene lookup returns CDR1 SGHNT and CDR2 YYREEE (reference sequence). This CDR3 is 14 amino acids long. The CDR3 spells CASSQGTLNYGYTF. The CDR3 DNA reads TGTGCCAGCAGCCAAGGGACACTGAACTATGGCTACACCTTC.

In its sample, this clone was seen once. The genes are TRBV29-1 and TRBJ2-5; D gene unclear. The CDR3 has 18 residues. The V gene's germline CDR1 is SQVTM and CDR2 ANQGSEA. The V end lost 4 bases, the J end lost 2 bases, and 26 bases lay between the germline ends. This CDR3 is CSVGVLNRPNIEQETQYF. CDR3 in DNA: TGCAGCGTTGGAGTCCTAAATCGTCCAAACATCGAACAAGAGACCCAGTACTTC.

This chain uses TRBV6-5 with TRBJ2-3; D remains unclear. The V and J ends lost 5 bases and 6 bases respectively, with 6 bases between them. CDR1 MNHEY and CDR2 SVGAGI come from the germline V gene. This CDR3 spans 11 amino acids. In DNA form, the CDR3 reads TGTGCCAGCAGTCTACGCGATACGCAGTATTTT. Encoded protein: CASSLRDTQYF.

This clone was detected only a few times. The CDR3 spells CASSVGGRPPSYTF. The CDR3 nucleotides read TGTGCCAGCAGCGTGGGGGGGCGACCTCCTAGCTACACCTTC. V usage is TRBV9 and J usage is TRBJ1-2; TRBD1 is a possible D gene (6 bases). The length of the CDR3 is 14 residues. V gave up 2 bases and J gave up 9 bases, with 17 bases separating them. Germline V lookup: CDR1 SGDLS, CDR2 YYNGEE.

The chain combines TRBV5-1 with TRBJ2-3, with TRBD2 matching 7 bases. The V and J ends lost 0 bases and 3 bases, in that order; junction bases with no gene match: 7. Germline loops: CDR1 SGHRS, CDR2 YFSETQ. The CDR3 has 16 residues. CDR3 residues: CASSLESDSGTDTQYF. The CDR3 DNA follows: TGCGCCAGCAGCTTGGAATCGGATAGCGGGACAGATACGCAGTATTTT.

This chain uses TRBV6-6 with TRBJ2-7; 7 bases match TRBD1. This CDR3 has 16 amino acids. Germline CDR1 reads MNHNY; CDR2 reads SVGAGI (reference sequence). With V trimmed by 2 bases and J by 0 bases, 7 bases remained unmatched. The DNA of the CDR3 is TGTGCCAGCAGTTACCTCGGGACAGTTAGCTCCTACGAGCAGTACTTC. Translating gives CASSYLGTVSSYEQYF.

This clone showed up just a few times. The chain is built from TRBV7-9 and TRBJ2-7; 10 bases agree with TRBD1. Germline V gene lookup returns CDR1 SEHNR and CDR2 FQNEAQ (reference sequence). This CDR3 is built from 14 residues. V was pared by 3 bases and J by 6 bases, with 5 bases of the junction left unmatched. In DNA form, the CDR3 reads TGTGCCAGCAGCTTGGGAGGGACAGGGGCCGAGCAGTACTTC. Translation gives CASSLGGTGAEQYF.

The chain combines TRBV5-4 with TRBJ2-6; D remains ambiguous. V was trimmed by 3 bases and J by 0 bases, leaving 7 bases between them. The germline gives CDR1 SGHNT, CDR2 YYREEE (reference sequence). This CDR3 region has 15 residues. CDR3 region: CASSSRTSGANVLTF. The CDR3 coding sequence is TGTGCCAGCAGCTCAAGAACCTCTGGGGCCAACGTCCTGACTTTC. The full variable domain, in which reference TRBV5-4 and TRBJ2-6 provide the parts outside the CDR3, is ETGVTQSPTHLIKTRGQQVTLRCSSQSGHNTVSWYQQALGQGPQFIFQYYREEENGRGNFPPRFSGLQFPNYSSELNVNALELDDSALYLCASSSRTSGANVLTFGAGSRLTVL.

This chain joins TRBV6-6 and TRBJ1-5; D uncertain. Trimming removed 5 bases at V and 2 bases at J, with 7 bases between. CDR3 size: 13 residues. Germline values: CDR1 MNHNY, CDR2 SVGAGI (reference sequence). The DNA of the CDR3 is TGTGCCAGCAGTACGGGAGGCAATCAGCCCCAGCATTTT. Its translation is CASSTGGNQPQHF.

This sequence joins TRBV15 and TRBJ2-2, with D perhaps matching TRBD2 (6 bases). Germline V gene sequence: CDR1 LNHNV, CDR2 YYDKDF (reference sequence). The CDR3 has 15 residues. The V gene lost 7 bases and the J gene lost 3 bases, with 15 bases spanning the gap. CDR3 sequence (DNA): TGTGCCACCACAACTCGGGCTAGCGACACCGGGGAGCTGTTTTTT. Translation gives CATTTRASDTGELFF.

The rearrangement joins TRBV5-1 to TRBJ2-3; 14 nucleotides match TRBD2. Unmatched junction bases numbered 4, after V lost 0 bases and J lost 7 bases. This CDR3 has 16 amino acids. Germline V gives CDR1 SGHRS, CDR2 YFSETQ. The CDR3 sequence is CASSLEGLAGVNTQYF. DNA for the CDR3: TGCGCCAGCAGCTTGGAGGGACTAGCGGGGGTTAATACGCAGTATTTT.